This TCR beta chain is from a study of shared clonotypes between healthy human individuals. General study findings and limits: The study sampled only blood, and tissue repertoires likely differ. An anticipated effect of sequencing depth on clonotype sharing among donors was recognized. Memory subsets generally showed lower estimated richness than naive subsets.

As defined, naive CD8 cells were CD45RO-negative and positively selected for CCR7, with terminally differentiated effector memory CD45RA+ cells excluded. This table comes from immunoSEQ multiplex PCR, and its TCRdb copy is limited to in-frame clones, with some not included. The sample has around 2,000,000 clones, less than 95% seen once. Turning to this clone: What it recognizes is unknown.

Looked up from germline, CDR1 is KGHSH and CDR2 is LQKENI. The CDR3 covers 16 residues. Trimming took 3 bases from V and 3 from J; bases not matched to a gene: 11. The sequence was collected from a young man in good health. Sequencing was performed on naive CD8+ T cells sorted from blood. This rearrangement joins TRBV18 to TRBJ2-7; 7 bases are a match to TRBD2. CDR3 protein: CASSPTVGGRDYEQYF. CDR3 nucleotides: TGTGCCAGCTCACCGACCGTGGGCGGGAGAGACTACGAGCAGTACTTC.